The 25 T cell receptor beta chains below all came from one sample that was sequenced in a study of T cells in Graves' hyperthyroidism and ophthalmopathy. TCR beta CDR3 sequences were amplified from RNA transcripts. RT-PCR in the first round (using the HTBI primer set) targeted the TCR CDR3. TCRdb reanalysed the multiplex PCR reads using MiXCR and keeps one entry per CDR3 protein. The sample includes about 600,000 distinct CDR3 sequences, approximately 16% of them seen just once. The sample taken for sequencing was blood. The receptors originated from a woman aged 35 to 49 with Graves' ophthalmopathy.

J is TRBJ2-3 and V is TRBV7-9, with TRBD2 identical over 9 bases. CDR3 length: 15 amino acids. Trimming took 5 bases from V and 6 from J; bases not matched to a gene: 9. Germline CDR1 and CDR2: SEHNR and FQNEAQ (reference sequence). In DNA, the CDR3 is TGTGCCAGCAGCCCCCGCGGGAGCGGGGGGGATACGCAGTATTTT. It specifies CASSPRGSGGDTQYF.

The rearrangement links TRBV6-6 to TRBJ2-1; D possibly matches TRBD1 or TRBD2 (6 bases each). The ends were cut back, 2 bases at V and 4 bases at J, with 12 bases in the middle. Germline V lookup: CDR1 MNHNY, CDR2 SVGAGI (reference sequence). The CDR3 length is 15 residues. The CDR3 region is CASSYRGLGYNEQFF. The CDR3 DNA follows: TGTGCCAGCAGTTACCGGGGGCTCGGGTACAATGAGCAGTTCTTC.

This clonotype showed up many times. The CDR3 reads CASSLVASSSDTQYF. CDR3 bases: TGTGCCAGCAGCTTAGTAGCGAGTAGTTCAGATACGCAGTATTTT. V usage is TRBV11-2 and J usage is TRBJ2-3; maybe TRBD2 (5 bases). Germline loops: CDR1 SGHAT, CDR2 FQNNGV. Trimming pared 1 base from V and 4 bases from J, leaving 12 bases between. This CDR3 is built from 15 residues.

In the case of this clonotype: One junction end disagrees with the germline gene, perhaps due to a read error. The chain uses TRBV6-5 and TRBJ1-2; D remains ambiguous. The CDR3 covers 15 residues. Germline V lookup: CDR1 MNHEY, CDR2 SVGAGI. The CDR3: CASSYSWKSDYDYTF. As DNA, the CDR3 is TGTGCCAGCAGTTACTCTTGGAAATCGGACTATGACTACACCTTC.

The J gene is TRBJ1-5, the V gene TRBV7-2; the match to TRBD1 covers 8 bases. Germline trimming cut 5 bases from V and 6 bases from J; bases unmatched to any gene: 3. In germline, CDR1 is SGHTA, CDR2 FQGNSA. The CDR3 contains 13 residues. CDR3 DNA sequence: TGTGCCAGCAGCCAACAGGGGGTTCAGCCCCAGCATTTT. Translation: CASSQQGVQPQHF.

This clonotype was counted at least ten times. The chain is built from TRBV11-2 and TRBJ2-7; TRBD2 matches at 10 bases. Germline V gene lookup returns CDR1 SGHAT and CDR2 FQNNGV. The CDR3 is 16 residues long. With V trimmed by 5 bases and J by 7 bases, 14 bases remained unmatched. The CDR3, as DNA: TGTGCCAGCAGCCCTTCCCCTAGCGGGAGAGCTGGAGAGCAGTACTTC. It encodes CASSPSPSGRAGEQYF.

Of note for this clonotype: A much larger clone lies one base from this, so it may be a read error. The chain carries TRBV12-3 or TRBV12-4 and TRBJ2-1; 8 nucleotides match TRBD2. TRBJ2-7 matches the DNA end more closely, so the J call is doubtful. This CDR3 has 16 amino acids. In nucleotides, the CDR3 is TGTGCCAGCAGAGGGTTAAGTGGTGTTAGCGGGAATGAGCAGTACTTC. Translation gives CASRGLSGVSGNEQYF.

The V call is TRBV7-9, the J call TRBJ2-2; D not certain. Looked up from germline, CDR1 is SEHNR and CDR2 is FQNEAQ (reference sequence). The CDR3 has 15 amino acids. V was cut by 0 bases and J by 0 bases, with 5 bases left in between. In nucleotides, the CDR3 is TGTGCCAGCAGCTTAGCCAGGTCGAACACCGGGGAGCTGTTTTTT. Protein product: CASSLARSNTGELFF.

This clonotype was found once. This chain connects TRBV27 to TRBJ2-2; D is uncertain. CDR3 size: 13 residues. Per the germline V gene, CDR1 is MNHEY and CDR2 is SMNVEV (reference sequence). Between the trimmed V and J ends, which lost 10 bases and 1 base, there was a span of 10 bases. For the CDR3, the DNA is TGTGCCACAGCGAAGGTGAACACCGGGGAGCTGTTTTTT. This codes for CATAKVNTGELFF.

This clonotype has a count of ten or more. The V call is TRBV3-1, the J call TRBJ1-1; D gene uncertain. V lost 2 bases and J lost 1, with 5 bases in between. CDR3 length equals 13 residues. CDR1 and CDR2 from the germline V gene are LGHDT and YNNKEL (reference sequence). CDR3 in amino acids: CASSQNGNTEAFF. CDR3 nucleotides: TGTGCCAGCAGCCAAAACGGGAACACTGAAGCTTTCTTT.

This clonotype was counted a few times. The chain uses TRBV10-1 and TRBJ2-3, with TRBD1 as a possible D gene (6 bases). CDR1 is WNHNN and CDR2 is SYGVQD in the germline V gene (reference sequence). The CDR3 is 16 residues long. Between the trimmed V and J ends, which lost 0 bases and 0 bases, there was a span of 10 bases. CDR3 coding DNA: TGCGCCAGCAGTGAGTCGGGGGCCCTGAGCACAGATACGCAGTATTTT. Amino acid sequence: CASSESGALSTDTQYF.

The table lists this clonotype with many counts. One junction end does not reproduce the germline sequence, and a read error may be involved. The rearrangement uses TRBV18 and TRBJ2-1; possible D gene TRBD2, 5 bases. The CDR3 length is 15 residues. Germline assignment: CDR1 KGHSH and CDR2 LQKENI. The CDR3 loop is CASSPVGSSYNEQFF. CDR3 nucleotides: TGCGCCAGCAGTCCAGTTGGGAGTTCCTACAATGAGCAGTTCTTC. Using reference TRBV18 and TRBJ2-1 for the parts outside the CDR3, the full variable domain is NAGVMQNPRHLVRRRGQEARLRCSPMKGHSHVYWYRQLPEEGLKFMVYLQKENIIDESGMPKERFSAEFPKEGPSILRIQQVVRGDSAAYFCASSPVGSSYNEQFFGPGTRLTVL.

The chain has TRBV5-1 and TRBJ2-1, with unresolved D. This CDR3 has 12 amino acids. Trimming cost V 7 bases and J 12 bases, with 17 bases left between them. Germline V gene sequence: CDR1 SGHRS, CDR2 YFSETQ. The CDR3 DNA reads TGCGCCAGCCAATCTCCTGGATTGTGGCAGTTCTTC. This codes for CASQSPGLWQFF.

This clonotype was counted at least ten times. The chain employs TRBV20-1 and TRBJ2-5; D is perhaps TRBD1 (5 bases). The CDR3 runs to 12 residues. The germline V gene has CDR1 DFQATT and CDR2 SNEGSKA (reference sequence). Trimming left V 3 bases short and J 1 base short, with 6 bases between. The CDR3 sequence is CSASQGQETQYF. CDR3 DNA: TGCAGTGCTAGCCAGGGCCAAGAGACCCAGTACTTC.

This clonotype has a count of ten or more. Here the CDR3 reads CASSVDGSSYNEQFF. In DNA form, the CDR3 reads TGTGCCAGCAGCGTGGACGGGAGCTCCTACAATGAGCAGTTCTTC. The chain recombines TRBV3-1 with TRBJ2-1; a possible D gene is TRBD2 (6 bases). With 5 bases removed from V and 0 bases from J, the gap between germline ends came to 11 bases. Germline CDR1 and CDR2: LGHDT and YNNKEL (reference sequence). This CDR3 comprises 15 residues.

A few counts support this clonotype. The V and J genes are TRBV5-1 and TRBJ1-2; TRBD1 aligns across 7 bases. Trimming removed 4 bases from V and 3 bases from J; junction bases left unmatched: 6. Germline lookup yields CDR1 SGHRS and CDR2 YFSETQ. The CDR3 covers 14 residues. The CDR3 reads CASSRDSVDYGYTF. In DNA form, the CDR3 reads TGCGCCAGCAGCCGGGACAGCGTGGACTATGGCTACACCTTC. Drawing the rest from reference TRBV5-1 and TRBJ1-2, the complete variable domain is KAGVTQTPRYLIKTRGQQVTLSCSPISGHRSVSWYQQTPGQGLQFLFEYFSETQRNKGNFPGRFSGRQFSNSRSEMNVSTLELGDSALYLCASSRDSVDYGYTFGSGTRLTVV.

This clonotype was found many times. The chain has TRBV7-2 and TRBJ1-5; 7 bases agree with TRBD1. The CDR3 contains 15 residues. Trimming removed 1 base from V and 4 bases from J; junction bases left unmatched: 4. Germline V CDR1 and CDR2: SGHTA, FQGNSA. DNA for the CDR3: TGTGCCAGCAGCTTAGATGGGACAGAGAATCAGCCCCAGCATTTT. Residues: CASSLDGTENQPQHF. Drawing the rest from reference TRBV7-2 and TRBJ1-5, the complete variable domain is GAGVSQSPSNKVTEKGKDVELRCDPISGHTALYWYRQSLGQGLEFLIYFQGNSAPDKSGLPSDRFSAERTGGSVSTLTIQRTQQEDSAVYLCASSLDGTENQPQHFGDGTRLSIL.

The chain employs TRBV11-1 and TRBJ2-2; 12 bases line up with TRBD2. Trimming cost V 5 bases and J 9 bases; bases outside gene matches: 7. CDR3 length: 15 residues. The germline CDR1 and CDR2 sequences are SGHAT and FQDESV (reference sequence). The CDR3 region is CASSLRTSGTRELFF. In nucleotides, the CDR3 is TGTGCCAGCAGCCTACGGACTAGCGGGACTAGGGAGCTGTTTTTT.

This clonotype was seen only once. This may come from a read error, since a much larger clone is one base off. The chain is built from TRBV2 and TRBJ2-1; maybe TRBD1 (7 bases). Germline V gene lookup returns CDR1 SNHLY and CDR2 FYNNEI. CDR3 length: 13 residues. The V end lost 6 bases, the J end lost 7 bases, and 13 bases lay between the germline ends. CDR3 sequence: CASSIQGTNEQFF. In DNA form, the CDR3 reads TGTGCCAGCAGCATACAGGGGACTAATGAGCAGTTCTTC. Filled out from reference TRBV2 and TRBJ2-1, the complete variable domain reads EPEVTQTPSHQVTQMGQEVILRCVPISNHLYFYWYRQILGQKVEFLVSFYNNEISEKSEIFDDQFSVERPDGSNFTLKIRSTKLEDSAMYFCASSIQGTNEQFFGPGTRLTVL.

This clonotype showed up many times. The chain joins TRBV5-1 to TRBJ2-1; 15 nucleotides agree with TRBD2. This CDR3 is built from 19 residues. After removal of 4 bases from V and 4 bases from J, the junction contained 12 bases not matched to a gene. Per the germline V gene, CDR1 is SGHRS and CDR2 is YFSETQ. The CDR3 spells CASSRSAGTSGRLYNEQFF. CDR3 nucleotide sequence: TGCGCCAGCAGCCGTTCCGCCGGGACTAGCGGGAGGCTGTACAATGAGCAGTTCTTC.

This clonotype was counted at least ten times. The chain carries TRBV30 and TRBJ2-5; no clear D. Trimming removed 1 base at V and 2 bases at J, with 14 bases between. The V gene's germline CDR1 is GTSNPN and CDR2 SVGIG (reference sequence). The CDR3 sequence is 15 residues long. CDR3 amino acids: CAWSDPGSSQETQYF. The CDR3 DNA sequence: TGTGCCTGGAGTGACCCTGGGTCGAGTCAAGAGACCCAGTACTTC.

On this clonotype: A much larger clone is a single base away; this may be a read error. The V gene is TRBV28, the J gene TRBJ2-7; 7 bases are shared with TRBD2. CDR3 length: 17 residues. Germline V gene sequence: CDR1 MDHEN, CDR2 SYDVKM. In DNA form, the CDR3 reads TGTGCCAGCAGTCCCCACCAACTCCCGGGAGGAGTTTCCGAGCAGTGCTTC. Its protein is CASSPHQLPGGVSEQCF.

This clonotype came up a few times. The genes are TRBV2 and TRBJ1-3; no clear D. CDR1 and CDR2 (germline): SNHLY, FYNNEI. This CDR3 spans 13 amino acids. Trimming removed 8 bases from V and 4 bases from J, with 12 bases in between. Here the CDR3 DNA reads TGTGCCAGCGGGCCGAACAACGGAAACACCATATATTTT. Protein product: CASGPNNGNTIYF.

This clonotype was detected a few times. The gene calls are TRBV29-1 and TRBJ2-7; D uncertain. Deletions cut 3 bases from V and 2 bases from J, with 5 bases between. The CDR3 has 11 residues. CDR1 and CDR2 (germline): SQVTM, ANQGSEA. The CDR3 DNA sequence: TGCAGCGTTGACACAACCTACGAGCAGTACTTC. This codes for CSVDTTYEQYF.

Many counts were recorded for this clonotype. The chain couples TRBV11-2 to TRBJ1-3; D might be TRBD1 (6 bases). This CDR3 spans 13 amino acids. The V gene lost 3 bases and the J gene lost 8 bases, with 11 bases spanning the gap. Per the germline V gene, CDR1 is SGHAT and CDR2 is FQNNGV. The CDR3 bases are TGTGCCAGCAGCTTTAACAGGGAGGACACCATATATTTT. Protein: CASSFNREDTIYF.